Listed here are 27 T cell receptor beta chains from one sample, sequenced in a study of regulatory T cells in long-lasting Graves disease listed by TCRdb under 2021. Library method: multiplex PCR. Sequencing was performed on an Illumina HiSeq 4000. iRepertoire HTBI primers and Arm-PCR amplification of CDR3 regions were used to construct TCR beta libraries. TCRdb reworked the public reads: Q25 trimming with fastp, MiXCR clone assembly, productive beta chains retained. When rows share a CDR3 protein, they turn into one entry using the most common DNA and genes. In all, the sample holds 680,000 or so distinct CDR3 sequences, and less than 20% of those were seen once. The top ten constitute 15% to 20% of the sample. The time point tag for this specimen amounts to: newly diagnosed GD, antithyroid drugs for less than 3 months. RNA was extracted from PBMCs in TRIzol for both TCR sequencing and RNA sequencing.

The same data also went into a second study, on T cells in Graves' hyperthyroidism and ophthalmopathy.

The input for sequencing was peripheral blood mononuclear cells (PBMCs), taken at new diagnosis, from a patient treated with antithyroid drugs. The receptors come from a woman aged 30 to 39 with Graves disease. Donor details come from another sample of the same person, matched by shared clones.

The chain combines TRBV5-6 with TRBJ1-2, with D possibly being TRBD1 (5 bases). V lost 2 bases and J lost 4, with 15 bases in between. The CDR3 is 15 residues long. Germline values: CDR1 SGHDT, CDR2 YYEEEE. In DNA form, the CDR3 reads TGTGCCAGCAGCTTTGGGGGGAACGCTCGCTATGGCTACACCTTC. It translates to CASSFGGNARYGYTF.

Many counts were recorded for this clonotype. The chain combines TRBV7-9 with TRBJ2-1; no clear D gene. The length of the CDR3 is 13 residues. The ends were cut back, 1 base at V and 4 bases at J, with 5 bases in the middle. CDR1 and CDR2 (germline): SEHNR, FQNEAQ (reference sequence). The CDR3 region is CASSLGAYNEQFF. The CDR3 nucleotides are TGTGCCAGCAGCTTAGGAGCTTACAATGAGCAGTTCTTC.

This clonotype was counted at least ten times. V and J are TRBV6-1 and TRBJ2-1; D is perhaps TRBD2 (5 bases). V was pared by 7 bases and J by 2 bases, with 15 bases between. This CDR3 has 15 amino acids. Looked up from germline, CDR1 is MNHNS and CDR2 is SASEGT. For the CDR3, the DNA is TGTGCCAGCAATTTATTCGGGGAACCCTACAATGAGCAGTTCTTC. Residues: CASNLFGEPYNEQFF.

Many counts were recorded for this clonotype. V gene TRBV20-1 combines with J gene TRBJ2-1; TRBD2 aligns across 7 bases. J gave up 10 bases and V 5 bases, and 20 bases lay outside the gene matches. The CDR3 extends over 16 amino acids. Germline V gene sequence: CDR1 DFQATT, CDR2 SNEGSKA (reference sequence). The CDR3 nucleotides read TGCAGTGCTTCACCAGAGACTAGCCACCGGACGAGAGAGCAGTTCTTC. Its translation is CSASPETSHRTREQFF.

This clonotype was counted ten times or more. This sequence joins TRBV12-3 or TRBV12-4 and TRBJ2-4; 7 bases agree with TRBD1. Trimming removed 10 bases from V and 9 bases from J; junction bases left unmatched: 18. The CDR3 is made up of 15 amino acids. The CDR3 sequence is CATSPHAPQGSIQYF. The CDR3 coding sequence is TGTGCCACCTCTCCCCACGCCCCACAGGGGAGCATTCAGTACTTC.

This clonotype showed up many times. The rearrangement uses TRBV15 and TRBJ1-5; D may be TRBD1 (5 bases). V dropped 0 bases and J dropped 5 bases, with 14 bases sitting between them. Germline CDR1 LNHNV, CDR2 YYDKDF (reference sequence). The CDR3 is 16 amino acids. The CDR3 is CATSRDWGGSDQPQHF. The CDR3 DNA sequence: TGTGCCACCAGCAGAGATTGGGGGGGGAGCGATCAGCCCCAGCATTTT.

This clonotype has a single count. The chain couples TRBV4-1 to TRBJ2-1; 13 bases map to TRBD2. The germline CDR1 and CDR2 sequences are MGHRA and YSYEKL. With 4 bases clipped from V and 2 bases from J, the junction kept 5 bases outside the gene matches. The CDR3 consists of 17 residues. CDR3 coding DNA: TGCGCCAGCAGCCCGGGACTAGCGGGAAGTGCCTACAATGAGCAGTTCTTC. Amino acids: CASSPGLAGSAYNEQFF.

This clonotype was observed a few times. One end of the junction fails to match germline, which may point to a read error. CDR3 sequence: CASNLIAGNNEQFF. CDR3 nucleotides: TGTGCCAGCAACTTAATTGCCGGAAACAATGAGCAGTTCTTC. This chain uses TRBV11-3 with TRBJ2-1, with D uncertain. This CDR3 comprises 14 residues. The germline CDR1 and CDR2 sequences are SGHNT and YENEEA.

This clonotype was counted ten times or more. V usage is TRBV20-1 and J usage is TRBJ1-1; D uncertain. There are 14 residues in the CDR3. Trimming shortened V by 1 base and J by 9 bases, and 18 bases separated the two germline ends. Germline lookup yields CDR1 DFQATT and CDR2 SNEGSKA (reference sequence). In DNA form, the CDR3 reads TGCAGTGCTAGAGGTCAGGCGATTAGCGAAAAAGCTTTCTTT. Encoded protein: CSARGQAISEKAFF.

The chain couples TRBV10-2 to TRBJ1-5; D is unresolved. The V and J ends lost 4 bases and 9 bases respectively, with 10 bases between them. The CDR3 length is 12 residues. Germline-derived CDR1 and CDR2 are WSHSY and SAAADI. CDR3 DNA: TGCGCCAGCAGTGCGCCGCCGGGGCCCCAGCATTTT. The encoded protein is CASSAPPGPQHF.

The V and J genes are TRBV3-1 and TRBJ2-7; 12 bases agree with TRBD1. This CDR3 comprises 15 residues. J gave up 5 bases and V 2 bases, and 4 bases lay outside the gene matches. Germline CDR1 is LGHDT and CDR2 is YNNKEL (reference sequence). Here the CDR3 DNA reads TGTGCCAGCAGCCAATGGGGACAGGGGGCCAACGAGCAGTACTTC. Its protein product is CASSQWGQGANEQYF.

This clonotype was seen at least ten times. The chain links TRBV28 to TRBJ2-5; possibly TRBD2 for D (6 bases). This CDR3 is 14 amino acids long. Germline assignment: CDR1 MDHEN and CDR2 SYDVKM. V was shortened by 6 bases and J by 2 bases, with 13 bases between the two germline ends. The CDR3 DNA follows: TGTGCCAGCAGCCCCGGACGGGGGCAAGAGACCCAGTACTTC. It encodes CASSPGRGQETQYF.

The CDR3 bases are TGCGCCAGCTCCACAACCCCCCAGGGAGATCAGCCCCAGCATTTT. Its protein is CASSTTPQGDQPQHF. V gene TRBV4-1 combines with J gene TRBJ1-5; a possible D gene is TRBD1 (5 bases). The CDR3 length is 15 residues. The germline gives CDR1 MGHRA, CDR2 YSYEKL. Trimming pared 8 bases from V and 5 bases from J, leaving 19 bases between.

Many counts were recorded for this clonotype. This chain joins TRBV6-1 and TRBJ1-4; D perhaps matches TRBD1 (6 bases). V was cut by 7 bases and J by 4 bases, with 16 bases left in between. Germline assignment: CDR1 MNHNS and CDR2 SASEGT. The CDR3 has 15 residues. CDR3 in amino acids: CASKGSGVNNEKLFF. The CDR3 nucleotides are TGTGCCAGCAAGGGCTCAGGGGTCAATAATGAAAAACTGTTTTTT.

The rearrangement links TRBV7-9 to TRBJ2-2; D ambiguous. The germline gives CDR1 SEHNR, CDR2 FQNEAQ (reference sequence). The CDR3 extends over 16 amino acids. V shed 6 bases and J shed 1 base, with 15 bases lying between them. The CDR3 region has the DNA TGTGCCAGCAGTCAACCCTTTAGTGGGAACACCGGGGAGCTGTTTTTT. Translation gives CASSQPFSGNTGELFF.

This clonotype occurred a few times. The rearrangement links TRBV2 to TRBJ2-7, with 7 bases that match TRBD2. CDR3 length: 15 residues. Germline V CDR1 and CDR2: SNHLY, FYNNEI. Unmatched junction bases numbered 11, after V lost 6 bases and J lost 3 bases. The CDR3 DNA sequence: TGTGCCAGCAGCGACGAGCGGGACCGGGTCTACGAGCAGTACTTC. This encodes CASSDERDRVYEQYF.

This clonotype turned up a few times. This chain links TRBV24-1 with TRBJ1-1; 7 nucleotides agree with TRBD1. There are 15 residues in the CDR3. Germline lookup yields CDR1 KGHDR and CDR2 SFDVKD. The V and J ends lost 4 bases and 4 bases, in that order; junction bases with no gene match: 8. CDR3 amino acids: CATSEGIGGPTEAFF. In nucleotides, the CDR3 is TGTGCCACCAGTGAAGGGATAGGGGGCCCCACTGAAGCTTTCTTT.

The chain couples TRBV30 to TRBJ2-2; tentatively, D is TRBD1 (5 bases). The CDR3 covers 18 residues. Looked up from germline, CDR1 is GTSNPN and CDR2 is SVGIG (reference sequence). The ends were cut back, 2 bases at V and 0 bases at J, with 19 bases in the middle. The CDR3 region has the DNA TGTGCCTGGAGTTCTCCCAGGTGGGGCAGCGCGAACACCGGGGAGCTGTTTTTT. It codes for CAWSSPRWGSANTGELFF.

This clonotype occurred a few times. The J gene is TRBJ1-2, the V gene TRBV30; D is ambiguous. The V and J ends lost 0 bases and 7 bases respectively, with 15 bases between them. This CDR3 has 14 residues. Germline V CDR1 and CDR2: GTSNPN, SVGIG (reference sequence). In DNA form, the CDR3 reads TGTGCCTGGAGTGTCGGCATCCAGAGCTGTGGCTACACCTTC. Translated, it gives CAWSVGIQSCGYTF.

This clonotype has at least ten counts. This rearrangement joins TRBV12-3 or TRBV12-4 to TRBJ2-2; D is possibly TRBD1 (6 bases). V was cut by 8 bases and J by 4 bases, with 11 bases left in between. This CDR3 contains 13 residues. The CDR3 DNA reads TGTGCCAGCGCCTACAGGGTCACCGGGGAGCTGTTTTTT. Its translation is CASAYRVTGELFF.

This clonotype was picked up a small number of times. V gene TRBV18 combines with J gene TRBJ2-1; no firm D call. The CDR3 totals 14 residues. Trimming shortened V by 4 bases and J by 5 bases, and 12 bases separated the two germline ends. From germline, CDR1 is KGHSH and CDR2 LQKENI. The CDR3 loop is CASSRQSTDNEQFF. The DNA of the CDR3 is TGTGCCAGCTCACGACAAAGTACGGACAATGAGCAGTTCTTC. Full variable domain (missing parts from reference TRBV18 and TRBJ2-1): NAGVMQNPRHLVRRRGQEARLRCSPMKGHSHVYWYRQLPEEGLKFMVYLQKENIIDESGMPKERFSAEFPKEGPSILRIQQVVRGDSAAYFCASSRQSTDNEQFFGPGTRLTVL.

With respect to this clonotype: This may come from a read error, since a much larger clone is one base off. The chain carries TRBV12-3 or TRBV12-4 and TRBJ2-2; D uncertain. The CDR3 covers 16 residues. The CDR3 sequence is CARSLLSSLPTGELFF. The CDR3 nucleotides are TGTGCCCGCAGTTTATTATCCAGTCTTCCCACCGGGGAGCTGTTTTTT.

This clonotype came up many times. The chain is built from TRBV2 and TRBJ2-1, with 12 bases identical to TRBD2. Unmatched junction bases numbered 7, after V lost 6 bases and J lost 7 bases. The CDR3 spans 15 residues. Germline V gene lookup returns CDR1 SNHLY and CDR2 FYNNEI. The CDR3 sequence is CASSRLAGVGNEQFF. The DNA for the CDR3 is TGTGCCAGCAGCCGACTAGCGGGAGTTGGGAATGAGCAGTTCTTC.

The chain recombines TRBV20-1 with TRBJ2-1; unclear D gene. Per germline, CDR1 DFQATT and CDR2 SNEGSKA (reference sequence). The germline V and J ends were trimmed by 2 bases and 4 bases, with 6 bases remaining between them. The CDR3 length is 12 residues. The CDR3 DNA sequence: TGCAGTGCTAGATCGCCTTACAATGAGCAGTTCTTC. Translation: CSARSPYNEQFF.

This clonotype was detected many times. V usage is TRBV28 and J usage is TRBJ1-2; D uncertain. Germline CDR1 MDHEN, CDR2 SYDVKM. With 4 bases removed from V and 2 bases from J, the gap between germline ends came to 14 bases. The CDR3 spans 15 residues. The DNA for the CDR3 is TGTGCCAGCAGTTGGAGTAGTGGCGGCAACTATGGCTACACCTTC. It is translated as CASSWSSGGNYGYTF.

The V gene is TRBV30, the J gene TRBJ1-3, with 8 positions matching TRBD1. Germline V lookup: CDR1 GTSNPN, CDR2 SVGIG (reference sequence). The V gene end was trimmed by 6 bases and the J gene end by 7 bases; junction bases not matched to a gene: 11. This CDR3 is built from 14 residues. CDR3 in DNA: TGTGCCTGCGAAGGGACAGGCTTCGGGAACACCATATATTTT. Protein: CACEGTGFGNTIYF.

The DNA for the CDR3 is TGTGCCAGCAGCTTGCAGCCTGGGGATCAGCCCCAGCATTTT. It yields the protein CASSLQPGDQPQHF. The chain is built from TRBV5-4 and TRBJ1-5, with D hard to call. This CDR3 has 14 amino acids. Germline values: CDR1 SGHNT, CDR2 YYREEE (reference sequence). V was shortened by 1 base and J by 5 bases, with 10 bases between the two germline ends.